The clone carrying this TCR beta chain occurred a few times. The data were taken from a study of type 1 and type 2 diabetes patients. For the study at large: Across the study, 18,976,912 paired-end reads were produced.

Genomic DNA was the PCR template. Multiplex PCR with 30 forward and 13 reverse primers amplified the TCR beta CDR3. One entry per CDR3 protein, called by TCRdb with MiXCR from the multiplex PCR reads. Altogether 250,000 or so distinct CDR3 sequences are present, more than 40% being singletons, with the ten largest covering roughly 15%. The clonotype originates from a man younger than 35 with type 2 diabetes. The sequencing sample was made of peripheral blood mononuclear cells (PBMCs).

CDR3 sequence: CASSSVRGGQETQYF. The CDR3 DNA follows: TGTGCCAGCAGTTCGGTGAGAGGGGGACAAGAGACCCAGTACTTC. V usage is TRBV12-3 or TRBV12-4 and J usage is TRBJ2-5, with D tentatively TRBD1 (6 bases). V dropped 4 bases and J dropped 2 bases, with 14 bases sitting between them. The CDR3 consists of 15 residues.